The TCR beta chain under discussion was sequenced for a study of blood T cell repertoires in COVID-19. The overall study: PBMCs, B-cell-depleted T cells, or T cells were the source of the cDNA or gDNA that made up the material.

The repertoire was sequenced with immunoSEQ multiplex PCR; TCRdb's copy has only in-frame clones and lacks some. In the table there are around 290,000 clones, roughly nine tenths of which are singletons. Seattle-derived patients entered the study during active infection and were followed longitudinally. This receptor was obtained from a woman in her 30s with COVID-19, enrolled during active disease. Sequenced material: peripheral blood.

The CDR3 region is CASSWTGFGGYTF. DNA for the CDR3: TGTGCCAGCAGCTGGACAGGGTTCGGAGGCTACACCTTC. This chain links TRBV7-2 with TRBJ1-2; 8 nucleotides align to TRBD1. The V segment lost 4 bases and the J segment 8 bases; nucleotides outside the gene matches: 6. CDR3 length: 13 amino acids. CDR1 and CDR2 from the germline V gene are SGHTA and FQGNSA. The full variable domain, rest sourced from reference TRBV7-2 and TRBJ1-2, is GAGVSQSPSNKVTEKGKDVELRCDPISGHTALYWYRQSLGQGLEFLIYFQGNSAPDKSGLPSDRFSAERTGGSVSTLTIQRTQQEDSAVYLCASSWTGFGGYTFGSGTRLTVV.